This is a list of T cell receptor beta chains from one sample in a study of CD8 T cells in ankylosing spondylitis. TCRdb redid the calling of the 5' RACE reads with MiXCR, one entry per CDR3 protein. The data show about 270,000 distinct CDR3 sequences, with approximately 30% seen just once and about 4% held by the top ten. The sequenced sample consisted of blood, either unsorted or a sorted T cell fraction (not recorded which). All receptors come from a male donor with ankylosing spondylitis or in good health (not recorded which). The CDR3 runs from the conserved cysteine through the conserved F or W. Each record gives: CDR3 DNA, CDR3 protein, clone size, J gene, D gene, V gene. D genes are given only for firm matches. Not all rows give a size; the values are once, few, many and, for expanded clones, a class.

cdr3_nt: TGCAGTGCTAGAGGGGGCGAGAGCTCCTACAATGAGCAGTTCTTC
cdr3_aa: CSARGGESSYNEQFF
clone_size: few
j_call: TRBJ2-1
d_call: NA
v_call: TRBV20-1

cdr3_nt: TGCAGTGCTATCGATCCCAAGGACGGTTTCGCCTACGAGCAGTACTTC
cdr3_aa: CSAIDPKDGFAYEQYF
clone_size: few
j_call: TRBJ2-7
d_call: NA
v_call: TRBV20-1

cdr3_nt: TGTGCCAGCAGTTTGAACAGGAGAGACAATCAGCAGTTCTTC
cdr3_aa: CASSLNRRDNQQFF
clone_size: NA
j_call: TRBJ2-1
d_call: NA
v_call: TRBV12-3/TRBV12-4

cdr3_nt: TGCAGTGCTAGGTCGACGGACAGTCCCCCCTACGAGCAGTACTTC
cdr3_aa: CSARSTDSPPYEQYF
clone_size: few
j_call: TRBJ2-7
d_call: NA
v_call: TRBV20-1

cdr3_nt: TGTGCCAGCAGCTTAGCCCCGGGGGATGGAGAGACCCAGTACTTC
cdr3_aa: CASSLAPGDGETQYF
clone_size: NA
j_call: TRBJ2-5
d_call: NA
v_call: TRBV7-2

cdr3_nt: TGTGCCATCAGTGAGTCGGGTAGCGGGGGATACGAGCAGTACTTC
cdr3_aa: CAISESGSGGYEQYF
clone_size: NA
j_call: TRBJ2-7
d_call: TRBD2
v_call: TRBV10-3

cdr3_nt: TGTGCCAGCAGTTTTCGCGTTAATCAGCCCCAGCATTTT
cdr3_aa: CASSFRVNQPQHF
clone_size: NA
j_call: TRBJ1-5
d_call: NA
v_call: TRBV12-3/TRBV12-4

cdr3_nt: TGTGCCATCAAGTCGAACTCTGGGGCCAACGTCCTGACTTTC
cdr3_aa: CAIKSNSGANVLTF
clone_size: NA
j_call: TRBJ2-6
d_call: NA
v_call: TRBV10-3

cdr3_nt: TGCGCCAGCAGGGAGACTAGCATCGATACGCAGTATTTT
cdr3_aa: CASRETSIDTQYF
clone_size: few
j_call: TRBJ2-3
d_call: TRBD2
v_call: TRBV5-1

cdr3_nt: TGTGCCAGCAGTTTAGGGGCGGGCCGTCCCCAGCATTTT
cdr3_aa: CASSLGAGRPQHF
clone_size: many
j_call: TRBJ1-5
d_call: NA
v_call: TRBV12-3/TRBV12-4

cdr3_nt: TGCGCCAGCAGATCTGGACAGGGCTCCTACGAGCAGTACTTC
cdr3_aa: CASRSGQGSYEQYF
clone_size: few
j_call: TRBJ2-7
d_call: TRBD1
v_call: TRBV5-1

cdr3_nt: TGTGCCAGCAGGGCGGGGGGGCGAGATACGCAGTATTTT
cdr3_aa: CASRAGGRDTQYF
clone_size: few
j_call: TRBJ2-3
d_call: TRBD2
v_call: TRBV6-1

cdr3_nt: TGTGCCAGCAGCCCAGGGGGGACAGGGGGGCCCCAAGGGCATGAGCAGTTCTTC
cdr3_aa: CASSPGGTGGPQGHEQFF
clone_size: NA
j_call: TRBJ2-1
d_call: TRBD1
v_call: TRBV12-3/TRBV12-4

cdr3_nt: TGTGCCATCAAAACTGACAGGGAGGATGAAAAACTGTTTTTT
cdr3_aa: CAIKTDREDEKLFF
clone_size: NA
j_call: TRBJ1-4
d_call: TRBD1
v_call: TRBV10-3

cdr3_nt: TGCAGTGCTGAGCACTTGACGGGACAGGGGAGAAACACCATATATTTT
cdr3_aa: CSAEHLTGQGRNTIYF
clone_size: NA
j_call: TRBJ1-3
d_call: TRBD1
v_call: TRBV20-1

cdr3_nt: TGTGCCAGCAGAAAGACGAGCACAGATACGCAGTATTTT
cdr3_aa: CASRKTSTDTQYF
clone_size: few
j_call: TRBJ2-3
d_call: NA
v_call: TRBV6-1

cdr3_nt: TGCAGTGCTAGTCAAGCGGGGGGCCTCGAGGGGACAGATACGCAGTATTTT
cdr3_aa: CSASQAGGLEGTDTQYF
clone_size: NA
j_call: TRBJ2-3
d_call: TRBD2
v_call: TRBV20-1

cdr3_nt: TGTGCCAGCTGGCGAGGCGGGGGGCCGGATGAGCAGTTCTTC
cdr3_aa: CASWRGGGPDEQFF
clone_size: NA
j_call: TRBJ2-1
d_call: TRBD2
v_call: TRBV6-1

cdr3_nt: TGTGCCAGCAGTTTCCGGGACAGGGGCTCTGGGGCCAACGTCCTGACTTTC
cdr3_aa: CASSFRDRGSGANVLTF
clone_size: few
j_call: TRBJ2-6
d_call: TRBD1
v_call: TRBV12-3/TRBV12-4

cdr3_nt: TGCAGCGTTGGGGTGGCGGGACAGTTGAGTTCGAACACTGAAGCTTTCTTT
cdr3_aa: CSVGVAGQLSSNTEAFF
clone_size: NA
j_call: TRBJ1-1
d_call: TRBD1
v_call: TRBV29-1

cdr3_nt: TGCAGTGCTAGAGTCCCATATGGCTACACCTTC
cdr3_aa: CSARVPYGYTF
clone_size: NA
j_call: TRBJ1-2
d_call: NA
v_call: TRBV20-1

cdr3_nt: TGTGCCAGCAGCTTAGGGATAGCTCCGTACCAAGAGACCCAGTACTTC
cdr3_aa: CASSLGIAPYQETQYF
clone_size: NA
j_call: TRBJ2-5
d_call: NA
v_call: TRBV7-3

cdr3_nt: TGTGCCAGCAGGTCACAGGGAAGCTCCTACGAGCAGTACTTC
cdr3_aa: CASRSQGSSYEQYF
clone_size: NA
j_call: TRBJ2-7
d_call: NA
v_call: TRBV6-1

cdr3_nt: TGCAGTGCTAGTGATCTAGGGGACAGGGCCACAGATACGCAGTATTTT
cdr3_aa: CSASDLGDRATDTQYF
clone_size: NA
j_call: TRBJ2-3
d_call: TRBD1
v_call: TRBV20-1

cdr3_nt: TGTGCCAGCAGTTCTATACAGGGTGGCGGCTACACCTTC
cdr3_aa: CASSSIQGGGYTF
clone_size: few
j_call: TRBJ1-2
d_call: NA
v_call: TRBV12-3/TRBV12-4

cdr3_nt: TGTGCCAGCAGCTCCCGCGCCGGTGTGAACACTGAAGCTTTCTTT
cdr3_aa: CASSSRAGVNTEAFF
clone_size: NA
j_call: TRBJ1-1
d_call: NA
v_call: TRBV6-1

cdr3_nt: TGTGCCAGCAGTGGGGGGGACAGGGGCCTGTCCTATGGCTACACCTTC
cdr3_aa: CASSGGDRGLSYGYTF
clone_size: NA
j_call: TRBJ1-2
d_call: TRBD1
v_call: TRBV25-1

cdr3_nt: TGTGCCAGCAGCCTACGACAGCCCATATCCTACAATGAGCAGTTCTTC
cdr3_aa: CASSLRQPISYNEQFF
clone_size: NA
j_call: TRBJ2-1
d_call: NA
v_call: TRBV7-9

cdr3_nt: TGCAGTGCTCGACAAAGCCCCTCCCTCGATACGCAGTATTTT
cdr3_aa: CSARQSPSLDTQYF
clone_size: few
j_call: TRBJ2-3
d_call: NA
v_call: TRBV20-1

cdr3_nt: TGCGCCAGCAGCTTGGCCCCCCTAGCGGGGGGCTCCTACGAGCAGTACTTC
cdr3_aa: CASSLAPLAGGSYEQYF
clone_size: NA
j_call: TRBJ2-7
d_call: TRBD2
v_call: TRBV5-1

cdr3_nt: TGCGCCAGCAGCTGGGGACAGGGGTACGGCGGGGAGCTGTTTTTT
cdr3_aa: CASSWGQGYGGELFF
clone_size: NA
j_call: TRBJ2-2
d_call: TRBD1
v_call: TRBV5-1

cdr3_nt: TGCAGTGCTAATACGGGGGGGCGGGGAGATACGCAGTATTTT
cdr3_aa: CSANTGGRGDTQYF
clone_size: many
j_call: TRBJ2-3
d_call: TRBD2
v_call: TRBV20-1

cdr3_nt: TGCAGCGTTGTCCGACACCCGAACACCGGGGAGCTGTTTTTT
cdr3_aa: CSVVRHPNTGELFF
clone_size: NA
j_call: TRBJ2-2
d_call: NA
v_call: TRBV29-1

cdr3_nt: TGTGCCACCGGAAGGACTAGCGGGGGATCGGAGACCCAGTACTTC
cdr3_aa: CATGRTSGGSETQYF
clone_size: once
j_call: TRBJ2-5
d_call: TRBD2
v_call: TRBV24-1

cdr3_nt: TGCAGTGCTAGTGTTTCCACAGATACGCAGTATTTT
cdr3_aa: CSASVSTDTQYF
clone_size: NA
j_call: TRBJ2-3
d_call: NA
v_call: TRBV20-1

cdr3_nt: TGTGCCAGCAGTAAAATGGAAGTATACGAGCAGTACTTC
cdr3_aa: CASSKMEVYEQYF
clone_size: few
j_call: TRBJ2-7
d_call: NA
v_call: TRBV6-6

cdr3_nt: TGTGCCAGCAGCGTAGGAGTAGTTAGATCCTACGAGCAGTACTTC
cdr3_aa: CASSVGVVRSYEQYF
clone_size: NA
j_call: TRBJ2-7
d_call: NA
v_call: TRBV9

cdr3_nt: TGTGCCAGCATCCCGTCCTGGGGGTATCGCAATGAGCAGTTCTTC
cdr3_aa: CASIPSWGYRNEQFF
clone_size: few
j_call: TRBJ2-1
d_call: NA
v_call: TRBV6-1

cdr3_nt: TGCAGTGCTACCGTGGGGAGTAATCAGCCCCAGCATTTT
cdr3_aa: CSATVGSNQPQHF
clone_size: NA
j_call: TRBJ1-5
d_call: NA
v_call: TRBV20-1

cdr3_nt: TGTGCCAGCAGTTACTACAGGGATTCCTACGAGCAGTACTTC
cdr3_aa: CASSYYRDSYEQYF
clone_size: few
j_call: TRBJ2-7
d_call: NA
v_call: TRBV6-5

cdr3_nt: TGTGCCAGCGCCCGGGCTACCAACTACGAGCAGTACTTC
cdr3_aa: CASARATNYEQYF
clone_size: few
j_call: TRBJ2-7
d_call: NA
v_call: TRBV11-2

cdr3_nt: TGCGCCAGCAGCTTGGCCAACGGGGGGAACACTGAAGCTTTCTTT
cdr3_aa: CASSLANGGNTEAFF
clone_size: NA
j_call: TRBJ1-1
d_call: NA
v_call: TRBV5-1

cdr3_nt: TGTGCCAGCAGCCCGCGGACGAGGGAGAACACTGAAGCTTTCTTT
cdr3_aa: CASSPRTRENTEAFF
clone_size: NA
j_call: TRBJ1-1
d_call: NA
v_call: TRBV7-9

cdr3_nt: TGCGCCAGCAGCCAAGTGTATGTCGGACAGTCCTCCTACGAGCAGTACTTC
cdr3_aa: CASSQVYVGQSSYEQYF
clone_size: NA
j_call: TRBJ2-7
d_call: NA
v_call: TRBV4-1

cdr3_nt: TGCAGTGCTACCCCTGGGGGGATAGCGGGGGATTATACGCAGTATTTT
cdr3_aa: CSATPGGIAGDYTQYF
clone_size: NA
j_call: TRBJ2-3
d_call: TRBD2
v_call: TRBV20-1

cdr3_nt: TGCAGTGCTAGCCAAACCGGACGGACTAGCACAGATACGCAGTATTTT
cdr3_aa: CSASQTGRTSTDTQYF
clone_size: many
j_call: TRBJ2-3
d_call: NA
v_call: TRBV20-1

cdr3_nt: TGTGCCAGCAGCTTACCAGTTCTAGCCTACGAGCAGTACTTC
cdr3_aa: CASSLPVLAYEQYF
clone_size: NA
j_call: TRBJ2-7
d_call: NA
v_call: TRBV7-2

cdr3_nt: TGCGCCAGCAGTGAGTTCCCACCGATGGGGGAGGAAAAACTGTTTTTT
cdr3_aa: CASSEFPPMGEEKLFF
clone_size: NA
j_call: TRBJ1-4
d_call: NA
v_call: TRBV10-2

cdr3_nt: TGTGCCAGCAGAACAGGAAGCTCCTATAATTCACCCCTCCACTTT
cdr3_aa: CASRTGSSYNSPLHF
clone_size: NA
j_call: TRBJ1-6
d_call: NA
v_call: TRBV28

cdr3_nt: TGCAGTGCTAGAGTTAAGGGTACAACAGATACGCAGTATTTT
cdr3_aa: CSARVKGTTDTQYF
clone_size: NA
j_call: TRBJ2-3
d_call: NA
v_call: TRBV20-1

cdr3_nt: TGTGCCACCAGCAGAGTAGATTTCGGGGAGCTGTTTTTT
cdr3_aa: CATSRVDFGELFF
clone_size: NA
j_call: TRBJ2-2
d_call: NA
v_call: TRBV15

cdr3_nt: TGCAGTGCTAGAGCAACTAATGAAAAACTGTTTTTT
cdr3_aa: CSARATNEKLFF
clone_size: few
j_call: TRBJ1-4
d_call: NA
v_call: TRBV20-1

cdr3_nt: TGTGCCAGCAGCCAATGGGGGACCGAAAAACTGTTTTTT
cdr3_aa: CASSQWGTEKLFF
clone_size: few
j_call: TRBJ1-4
d_call: NA
v_call: TRBV3-1

cdr3_nt: TGCAGCGTTTTGGGCAGGGGAGGCGACGAGCAGTACTTC
cdr3_aa: CSVLGRGGDEQYF
clone_size: NA
j_call: TRBJ2-7
d_call: NA
v_call: TRBV29-1

cdr3_nt: TGTGCCAGCAGTTCCCAGTTTGAGCCCCAGCATTTT
cdr3_aa: CASSSQFEPQHF
clone_size: NA
j_call: TRBJ1-5
d_call: NA
v_call: TRBV12-3/TRBV12-4

cdr3_nt: TGTGCCATCAGTGAGTCCGGTTCGGGCAGGGTTACAGAGACCCAGTACTTC
cdr3_aa: CAISESGSGRVTETQYF
clone_size: NA
j_call: TRBJ2-5
d_call: NA
v_call: TRBV10-3

cdr3_nt: TGCGCCAGCAGCGCGAACCCGGGACTAGCGGCCTCCTACAATGAGCAGTTCTTC
cdr3_aa: CASSANPGLAASYNEQFF
clone_size: NA
j_call: TRBJ2-1
d_call: TRBD2
v_call: TRBV5-1